The 28 T cell receptor beta chains given below trace back to one sample, sequenced in a study of shared clonotypes between healthy human individuals. TCRdb keeps only in-frame clones here, not all; method: immunoSEQ multiplex PCR. The table records about 710,000 clones, 73% of them present only once. The sample taken for sequencing was memory CD4+ T cells sorted from blood. Subset specified: CD45RA-negative fraction. Receptor source: a woman in her 30s in good health.

This clone has ten or more counts. V usage is TRBV10-1 and J usage is TRBJ1-1; 7 bases agree with TRBD1. Trimming cost V 5 bases and J 7 bases; bases outside gene matches: 7. The CDR3 is made up of 13 amino acids. CDR1 and CDR2 from the germline V gene are WNHNN and SYGVQD (reference sequence). In DNA form, the CDR3 reads TGCGCCAGCAGTATAAACCGGGACAGTGAAGCTTTCTTT. Translated, it gives CASSINRDSEAFF.

This clone was recorded at least ten times. J is TRBJ1-4 and V is TRBV28; D remains unclear. Trimming left V 5 bases short and J 8 bases short, with 15 bases between. This CDR3 is built from 14 residues. CDR1 is MDHEN and CDR2 is SYDVKM in the germline V gene. This CDR3 is CASSTGPFGEKLFF. The CDR3 DNA reads as TGTGCCAGCAGTACGGGCCCCTTTGGGGAAAAACTGTTTTTT. Variable domain in full (rest from reference TRBV28 and TRBJ1-4): DVKVTQSSRYLVKRTGEKVFLECVQDMDHENMFWYRQDPGLGLRLIYFSYDVKMKEKGDIPEGYSVSREKKERFSLILESASTNQTSMYLCASSTGPFGEKLFFGSGTQLSVL.

This clone was detected once. The chain employs TRBV7-9 and TRBJ2-3; D is undetermined. This CDR3 is built from 12 residues. The ends were cut back, 2 bases at V and 6 bases at J, with 6 bases in the middle. Germline-derived CDR1 and CDR2 are SEHNR and FQNEAQ (reference sequence). As DNA, the CDR3 is TGTGCCAGCAGCTTACTTTCGGATACGCAGTATTTT. Translation gives CASSLLSDTQYF.

This clone has more than one count but fewer than ten. The genes are TRBV5-5 and TRBJ2-6; the D is unclear. The CDR3 runs 16 residues. V was trimmed by 6 bases and J by 0 bases, leaving 13 bases between them. CDR1 is SGHKS, CDR2 YYEKEE, per germline (reference sequence). Here the CDR3 DNA reads TGTGCCAGCACAGCTCACATCGGCTCTGGGGCCAACGTCCTGACTTTC. Amino acids: CASTAHIGSGANVLTF.

The V and J genes are TRBV28 and TRBJ1-3, with D possibly being TRBD1 (6 bases). This CDR3 contains 16 residues. Germline assignment: CDR1 MDHEN and CDR2 SYDVKM. V was clipped by 5 bases and J by 4 bases, with 18 bases between them. The CDR3 DNA sequence: TGTGCCAGCAGTACCATAGGGGGGCGCAACGGAAACACCATATATTTT. Residues: CASSTIGGRNGNTIYF.

The rearrangement links TRBV5-6 to TRBJ1-4; TRBD1 matches at 7 bases. The CDR3 has 15 residues. Losses at the gene ends were 4 bases for V and 2 bases for J; bases not matched to a gene: 5. Germline V gene sequence: CDR1 SGHDT, CDR2 YYEEEE. The CDR3 nucleotides read TGTGCCAGCAGCGCGACGGGACAGACTAATGAAAAACTGTTTTTT. Translated: CASSATGQTNEKLFF.

On this clone itself: The sample has other DNA sequences that encode this CDR3 too. This chain links TRBV5-1 with TRBJ2-7; a possible D gene is TRBD2 (5 bases). The CDR3 sequence is 12 residues long. Germline CDR1 SGHRS, CDR2 YFSETQ. Trimming pared 0 bases from V and 6 bases from J, leaving 7 bases between. DNA of the CDR3: TGCGCCAGCAGCTTGGCCGCGGGCGAGCAGTACTTC. Its translation: CASSLAAGEQYF.

This sequence joins TRBV30 and TRBJ2-2; D call uncertain. The CDR3 consists of 11 residues. Per germline, CDR1 GTSNPN and CDR2 SVGIG (reference sequence). Between the trimmed V and J ends, which lost 3 bases and 7 bases, there was a span of 6 bases. The CDR3 region is CAWSRVGELFF. The CDR3 region has the DNA TGTGCCTGGAGCCGGGTCGGGGAGCTGTTTTTT.

This clone was counted at least ten times. This rearrangement joins TRBV9 to TRBJ2-5, with unresolved D. Trimming shortened V by 3 bases and J by 5 bases, and 20 bases separated the two germline ends. Germline CDR1 and CDR2: SGDLS and YYNGEE. The CDR3 runs to 16 residues. The CDR3 protein is CASSASSLYPPETQYF. In DNA, the CDR3 is TGTGCCAGCAGCGCTAGTTCATTATACCCCCCGGAGACCCAGTACTTC.

V gene TRBV19 combines with J gene TRBJ2-2; the match to TRBD1 covers 9 bases. With V trimmed by 1 base and J by 6 bases, 6 bases remained unmatched. There are 16 residues in the CDR3. Germline V lookup: CDR1 LNHDA, CDR2 SQIVND (reference sequence). CDR3 bases: TGTGCCAGTAGTATAGGACAGGGGGGAATCGCCGGGGAGCTGTTTTTT. Amino acids: CASSIGQGGIAGELFF. Looking up the rest from reference TRBV19 and TRBJ2-2 gives the full variable domain: DGGITQSPKYLFRKEGQNVTLSCEQNLNHDAMYWYRQDPGQGLRLIYYSQIVNDFQKGDIAEGYSVSREKKESFPLTVTSAQKNPTAFYLCASSIGQGGIAGELFFGEGSRLTVL.

V is TRBV5-8 and J is TRBJ1-4, with a possible D match to TRBD1 (5 bases). V was trimmed by 1 base and J by 0 bases, leaving 16 bases between them. Looked up from germline, CDR1 is SGHTS and CDR2 is YDEGEE. CDR3 length: 18 amino acids. CDR3 DNA sequence: TGTGCCAGCAGCTTGTACCGGTCAGGGCTTTCAACTAATGAAAAACTGTTTTTT. Its translation: CASSLYRSGLSTNEKLFF.

This clone was picked up a small number of times. The J gene is TRBJ1-4, the V gene TRBV28; D is uncertain. This CDR3 has 15 amino acids. In germline, CDR1 is MDHEN, CDR2 SYDVKM. V dropped 4 bases and J dropped 0 bases, with 9 bases sitting between them. The CDR3 protein is CASSSRGPTNEKLFF. The CDR3, as DNA: TGTGCCAGCAGTTCCCGCGGTCCAACTAATGAAAAACTGTTTTTT. Supplemented by reference TRBV28 and TRBJ1-4, the full variable domain reads DVKVTQSSRYLVKRTGEKVFLECVQDMDHENMFWYRQDPGLGLRLIYFSYDVKMKEKGDIPEGYSVSREKKERFSLILESASTNQTSMYLCASSSRGPTNEKLFFGSGTQLSVL.

The chain joins TRBV28 to TRBJ2-3; weak D call: TRBD1 (6 bases). Trimming left V 3 bases short and J 5 bases short, with 9 bases between. Germline CDR1 and CDR2: MDHEN and SYDVKM. The CDR3 spans 13 residues. CDR3 region: CASSFQGKDTQYF. CDR3 DNA: TGTGCCAGCAGTTTCCAGGGGAAAGATACGCAGTATTTT.

The chain uses TRBV19 and TRBJ1-6; D is possibly TRBD1 (5 bases). CDR3 size: 16 residues. The germline V gene encodes CDR1 LNHDA and CDR2 SQIVND (reference sequence). The germline V and J ends were trimmed by 6 bases and 4 bases, with 16 bases remaining between them. CDR3: CASSPGGRVYNSPLHF. DNA for the CDR3: TGTGCCAGTAGCCCGGGGGGTCGAGTTTATAATTCACCCCTCCACTTT.

The chain combines TRBV4-1 with TRBJ1-2; D is ambiguous. Germline V gene lookup returns CDR1 MGHRA and CDR2 YSYEKL. Trimming took 1 base from V and 4 from J, leaving 22 bases between them. The CDR3 extends over 18 amino acids. For the CDR3, the DNA is TGCGCCAGCAGCCAAGTTCTTGTGTCGCGTCAGAAGGGCTATGGCTACACCTTC. Protein sequence: CASSQVLVSRQKGYGYTF.

The V call is TRBV11-2, the J call TRBJ2-5; D might be TRBD1 (8 bases). Germline V lookup: CDR1 SGHAT, CDR2 FQNNGV. The CDR3 has 15 amino acids. V dropped 2 bases and J dropped 5 bases, with 15 bases sitting between them. CDR3 amino acids: CASSLNGQGGETQYF. The DNA for the CDR3 is TGTGCCAGCAGCTTAAACGGACAGGGAGGGGAGACCCAGTACTTC.

This clone has only a few counts. The CDR3 sequence is CASSRGPTTEAFF. The CDR3 coding sequence is TGTGCCAGCAGCCGAGGACCCACCACTGAAGCTTTCTTT. This chain connects TRBV14 to TRBJ1-1; no definite D call. The CDR3 consists of 13 residues. CDR1 and CDR2 from the germline V gene are SGHDN and FVKESK. With 4 bases removed from V and 4 bases from J, the gap between germline ends came to 10 bases.

The genes are TRBV5-5 and TRBJ2-7, with 7 bases that match TRBD1. The CDR3 runs 14 residues. J gave up 5 bases and V 7 bases, and 12 bases lay outside the gene matches. Germline-derived CDR1 and CDR2 are SGHKS and YYEKEE (reference sequence). Here the CDR3 DNA reads TGTGCCAGCGGAACCTTAACAGGGGTCCACGAGCAGTACTTC. It is translated as CASGTLTGVHEQYF.

The chain combines TRBV11-2 with TRBJ2-7, with D possibly TRBD2 on 6 matching bases. The CDR3 is 15 residues long. Trimming stripped 3 bases from V and 2 bases from J, with 14 bases between. Germline assignment: CDR1 SGHAT and CDR2 FQNNGV. CDR3 sequence: CASSFRAGLTYEQYF. CDR3 coding DNA: TGTGCCAGCAGCTTCCGAGCGGGCCTGACCTACGAGCAGTACTTC.

The rearrangement joins TRBV2 to TRBJ2-7; no firm D call. This CDR3 has 14 amino acids. Trimming left V 7 bases short and J 1 base short, with 14 bases between. Germline CDR1 reads SNHLY; CDR2 reads FYNNEI. The CDR3: CASILAKASYEQYF. DNA for the CDR3: TGTGCCAGCATACTGGCGAAAGCTTCCTACGAGCAGTACTTC.

V is TRBV11-3 and J is TRBJ2-1; TRBD1 matches 8 bases. The CDR3 is 15 amino acids. V shed 4 bases, J shed 7 bases, and the junction held 9 bases outside the gene matches. Germline CDR1 is SGHNT and CDR2 is YENEEA. The CDR3 bases are TGTGCCAGCAGCTCCGCAGGGGGCACAGAGAATGAGCAGTTCTTC. This sequence encodes CASSSAGGTENEQFF.

The chain uses TRBV2 and TRBJ2-1, with 13 bases fitting TRBD2. The CDR3 has 15 amino acids. Germline V gives CDR1 SNHLY, CDR2 FYNNEI. V shed 3 bases and J 15 bases; nucleotides not matched to a gene: 11. The CDR3 DNA follows: TGTGCCAGCAGTGAGGGGACTAGCGGGGCAGATGGGCTGTTCTTC. Translating it yields CASSEGTSGADGLFF.

The chain uses TRBV4-2 and TRBJ2-1; 11 bases are a match to TRBD1. The CDR3 extends over 18 amino acids. Germline CDR1 is LGHNA and CDR2 is YNFKEQ. J lost 6 bases, V lost 0 bases, and 10 bases had no gene match. In DNA form, the CDR3 reads TGTGCCAGCAGCCAAGACTTAGGGGGACAGGGGGTTGGCAATGAGCAGTTCTTC. Translated: CASSQDLGGQGVGNEQFF.

A few counts support this clone. Other DNA variants within this sample encode the same CDR3. The chain is built from TRBV5-1 and TRBJ1-1; 7 positions agree with TRBD1. J gave up 5 bases and V 4 bases, and 5 bases lay outside the gene matches. CDR3 size: 13 residues. The V gene's germline CDR1 is SGHRS and CDR2 YFSETQ. CDR3 nucleotide sequence: TGCGCCAGCAGCAGCGGACAGGTAACTGAAGCTTTCTTT. This translates into CASSSGQVTEAFF.

This chain links TRBV7-2 with TRBJ2-1, with 7 nucleotides matching TRBD2. The CDR3 extends over 14 amino acids. From germline, CDR1 is SGHTA and CDR2 FQGNSA. The V gene end was trimmed by 5 bases and the J gene end by 8 bases; junction bases not matched to a gene: 9. CDR3 in DNA: TGTGCCAGCAGCCTAAGCGGGACCGGTGATGAGCAGTTCTTC. It codes for CASSLSGTGDEQFF.

This chain uses TRBV19 with TRBJ2-2; 9 bases line up with TRBD2. CDR3 length equals 15 residues. Germline V gives CDR1 LNHDA, CDR2 SQIVND (reference sequence). Trimming cost V 7 bases and J 6 bases; bases outside gene matches: 9. The CDR3 spells CASTTLREGAGELFF. The CDR3 DNA is TGTGCCAGTACCACTTTGCGGGAGGGCGCCGGGGAGCTGTTTTTT. Full variable domain (rest looked up from reference TRBV19 and TRBJ2-2): DGGITQSPKYLFRKEGQNVTLSCEQNLNHDAMYWYRQDPGQGLRLIYYSQIVNDFQKGDIAEGYSVSREKKESFPLTVTSAQKNPTAFYLCASTTLREGAGELFFGEGSRLTVL.

V gene TRBV10-3 combines with J gene TRBJ2-2, with a tentative D call TRBD2 (5 bases). The CDR3 runs to 15 residues. Germline V gives CDR1 ENHRY, CDR2 SYGVKD. Trimming left V 6 bases short and J 4 bases short, with 15 bases between. The DNA for the CDR3 is TGTGCCATCAGGGGGTCACTAGTTGTCACCGGGGAGCTGTTTTTT. It yields the protein CAIRGSLVVTGELFF.

The chain links TRBV19 to TRBJ1-2; weak D call: TRBD1 (6 bases). V was shortened by 5 bases and J by 5 bases, with 18 bases between the two germline ends. This CDR3 contains 15 residues. CDR1 is LNHDA, CDR2 SQIVND, per germline (reference sequence). CDR3: CASSLGTPRRYGYTF. DNA of the CDR3: TGTGCCAGTAGTCTGGGGACACCCCGGCGGTATGGCTACACCTTC.